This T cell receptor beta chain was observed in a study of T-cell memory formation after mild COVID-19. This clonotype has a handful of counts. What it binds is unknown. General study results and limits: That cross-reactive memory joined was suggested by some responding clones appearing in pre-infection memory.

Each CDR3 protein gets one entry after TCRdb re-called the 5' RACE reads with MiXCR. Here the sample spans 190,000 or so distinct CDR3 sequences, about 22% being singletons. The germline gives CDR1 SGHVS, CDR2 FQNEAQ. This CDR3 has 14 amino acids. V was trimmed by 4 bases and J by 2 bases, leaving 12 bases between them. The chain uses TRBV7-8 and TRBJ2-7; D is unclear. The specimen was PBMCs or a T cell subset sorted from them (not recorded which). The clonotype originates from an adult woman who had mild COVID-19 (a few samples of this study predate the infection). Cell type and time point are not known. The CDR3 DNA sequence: TGTGCCAGCAGCTCCCAAGGGCGGACCTACGAGCAGTACTTC. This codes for CASSSQGRTYEQYF.